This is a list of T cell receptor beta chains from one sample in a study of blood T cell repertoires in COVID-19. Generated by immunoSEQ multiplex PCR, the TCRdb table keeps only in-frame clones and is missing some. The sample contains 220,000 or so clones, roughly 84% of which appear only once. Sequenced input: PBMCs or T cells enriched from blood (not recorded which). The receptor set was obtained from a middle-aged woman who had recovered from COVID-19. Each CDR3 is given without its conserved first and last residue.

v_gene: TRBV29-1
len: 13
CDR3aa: SVSQGMLMNTEAF

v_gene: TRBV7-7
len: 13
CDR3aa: ASSLAHGSGNTIY

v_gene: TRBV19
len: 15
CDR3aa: ASSATGLGERSEKLF

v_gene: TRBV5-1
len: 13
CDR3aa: ASSRGTSGEETQY

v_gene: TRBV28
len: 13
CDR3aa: ASSQPGTSNYEQY

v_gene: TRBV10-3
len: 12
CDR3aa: AISEARVYGEQY

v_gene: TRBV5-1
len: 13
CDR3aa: ASSLQSGGSYEQY

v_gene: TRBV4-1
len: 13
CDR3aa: ASSRRQTVREKLF

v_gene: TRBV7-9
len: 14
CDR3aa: ASTYAGQGGNSPLH

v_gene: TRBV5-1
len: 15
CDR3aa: ASSLEGGGATLREQY

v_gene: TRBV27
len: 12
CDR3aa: ASRNDRDQAEAF

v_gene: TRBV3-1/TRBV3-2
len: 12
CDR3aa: ASSQDSAGRGYT

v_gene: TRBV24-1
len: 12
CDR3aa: ATSDSGLADTQY

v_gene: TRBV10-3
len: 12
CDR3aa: AIRPGQGRNEQF

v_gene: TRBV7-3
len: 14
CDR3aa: ASSNTEGRHTGELF

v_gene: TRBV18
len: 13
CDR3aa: ASSPAQGGVETQY

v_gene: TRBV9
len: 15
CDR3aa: ASSPSSTSGALHEQF

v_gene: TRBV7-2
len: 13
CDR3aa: ASSAHRATNEKLF

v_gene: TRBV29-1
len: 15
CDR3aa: SVDFGGVSGSTDTQY

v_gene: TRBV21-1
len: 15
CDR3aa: ASSKVNGTGVGYGYT

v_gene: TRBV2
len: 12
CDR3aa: ASSEGFRVEKLF

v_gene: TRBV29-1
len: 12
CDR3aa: SVEDWNTGTGYT

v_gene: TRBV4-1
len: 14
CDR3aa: ASRATGLAGENEQF

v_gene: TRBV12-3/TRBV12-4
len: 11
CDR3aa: ASSLISGDTQY

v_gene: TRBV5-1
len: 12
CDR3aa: ASSTQGAITEAF

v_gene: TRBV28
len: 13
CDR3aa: ASRDRDRSTDTQY

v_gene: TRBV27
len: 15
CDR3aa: ASSSGGWTLTYNEQF

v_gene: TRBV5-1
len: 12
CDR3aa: ASSLDRRTDTQY

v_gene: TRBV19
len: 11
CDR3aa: ASTTSGRNEQF

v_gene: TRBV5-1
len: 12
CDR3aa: ASSATDVNYGYT

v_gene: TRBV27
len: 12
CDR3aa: ASSLRQGGYEQY

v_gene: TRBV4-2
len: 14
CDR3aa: ASSQASGQGNSPLH

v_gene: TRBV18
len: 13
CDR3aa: ASSPQTGGTGELF

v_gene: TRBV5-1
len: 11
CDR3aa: ASSYLARETQY

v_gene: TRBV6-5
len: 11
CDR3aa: ASTKSGGAGYT

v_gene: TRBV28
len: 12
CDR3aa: ASTPRQEFYGYT

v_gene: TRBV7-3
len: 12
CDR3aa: ASSQTASSYEQY

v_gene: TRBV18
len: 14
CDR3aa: ASSTIPGSGTAEQY

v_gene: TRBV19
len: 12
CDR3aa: ASSIGGLDQPQH

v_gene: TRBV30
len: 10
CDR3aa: AWSVGGFGYT

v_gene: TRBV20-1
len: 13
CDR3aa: SASPPPRGNQPQH

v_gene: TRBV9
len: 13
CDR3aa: ASSVGQGMNTEAF

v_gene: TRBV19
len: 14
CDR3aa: ASSNPRDRGNQPQH

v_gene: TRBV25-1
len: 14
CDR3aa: ASSESPSGAQETQY

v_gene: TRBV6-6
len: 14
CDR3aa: ASSYSTTTRGSEAF

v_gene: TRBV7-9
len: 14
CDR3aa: ASSAPTGAGGNEQF

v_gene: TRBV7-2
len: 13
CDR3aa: ASSRSRGGGNTIY

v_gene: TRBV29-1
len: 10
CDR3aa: SVAQPPKDYT